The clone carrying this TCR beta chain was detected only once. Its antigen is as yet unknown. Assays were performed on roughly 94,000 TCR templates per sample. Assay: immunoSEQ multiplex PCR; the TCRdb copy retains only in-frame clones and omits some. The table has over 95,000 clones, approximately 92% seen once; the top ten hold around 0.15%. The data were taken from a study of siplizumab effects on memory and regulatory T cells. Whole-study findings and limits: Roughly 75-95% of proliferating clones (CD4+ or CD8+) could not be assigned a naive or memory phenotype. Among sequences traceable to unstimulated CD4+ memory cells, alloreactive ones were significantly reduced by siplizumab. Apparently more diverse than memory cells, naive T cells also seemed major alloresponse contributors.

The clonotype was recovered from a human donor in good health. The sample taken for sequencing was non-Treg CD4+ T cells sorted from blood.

DNA of the CDR3: TGTGCCAGCAGGATCCCCCCAGGCCCCGAGCAGTACTTC. This codes for CASRIPPGPEQYF. The genes are TRBV28 and TRBJ2-7; no clear D gene. Between the trimmed V and J ends, which lost 6 bases and 6 bases, there was a span of 15 bases. Germline V CDR1 and CDR2: MDHEN, SYDVKM. The CDR3 length is 13 residues.